A single sample is the source of the 16 T cell receptor beta chains below, sequenced in a study of blood T cells in healthy people across ages. A sample-barcoded 5' primer and a J-beta primer mix were used in a second PCR of roughly 7 to 12 cycles. TCRdb reanalysed the 5' RACE reads using MiXCR and keeps one entry per CDR3 protein. The sample yields about 1.5 million distinct CDR3 sequences, 42% seen once. The sample taken for sequencing was blood. The source of these receptors is a woman between 18 and 29 years old in good health.

For the CDR3, the DNA is TGCAGCGTTGAGAAGCCAGGGGCAGAGACCCAGTACTTC. It encodes CSVEKPGAETQYF. The chain uses TRBV29-1 and TRBJ2-7; D perhaps matches TRBD1 (6 bases). Near its end, the DNA agrees better with TRBJ2-5, so the J call may be wrong. Germline loops: CDR1 SQVTM, CDR2 ANQGSEA. This CDR3 is 13 amino acids long.

V usage is TRBV20-1 and J usage is TRBJ2-7; maybe TRBD2 (5 bases). Germline loops: CDR1 DFQATT, CDR2 SNEGSKA (reference sequence). This CDR3 region has 12 residues. Trimming cost V 4 bases and J 2 bases, with 9 bases left between them. The CDR3 sequence: CSAIDYTYEQYF. The CDR3 DNA reads as TGCAGTGCTATAGACTACACCTACGAGCAGTACTTC.

The V and J genes are TRBV7-2 and TRBJ2-1; tentative D call: TRBD2 (6 bases). CDR3 size: 16 residues. Germline values: CDR1 SGHTA, CDR2 FQGNSA. Trimming stripped 1 base from V and 4 bases from J, with 14 bases between. CDR3 in amino acids: CASSLEGGVQYNEQFF. The CDR3 DNA reads TGTGCCAGCAGCTTAGAAGGCGGGGTGCAGTACAATGAGCAGTTCTTC.

This chain connects TRBV24-1 to TRBJ1-5; tentatively, D is TRBD1 (6 bases). Germline V gene data show CDR1 as KGHDR and CDR2 as SFDVKD. The CDR3 extends over 13 amino acids. V lost 9 bases to trimming and J lost 8 bases, with 16 bases between them. CDR3 amino acids: CATGGTNGKPQHF. In DNA form, the CDR3 reads TGTGCCACCGGCGGGACAAACGGTAAGCCCCAGCATTTT.

The sample holds a few counts of this clonotype. The J gene is TRBJ2-3, the V gene TRBV14, with 15 bases lining up with TRBD2. Germline CDR1 and CDR2: SGHDN and FVKESK. With V trimmed by 5 bases and J by 0 bases, 6 bases remained unmatched. CDR3 length: 18 amino acids. CDR3: CASSWGLAGGRSTDTQYF. The CDR3 DNA is TGTGCCAGCAGCTGGGGACTAGCGGGAGGCCGGAGCACAGATACGCAGTATTTT.

This clonotype was counted a few times. This chain joins TRBV20-1 and TRBJ2-1, with D maybe TRBD2 (6 bases). CDR3 length: 17 amino acids. CDR1 is DFQATT, CDR2 SNEGSKA, per germline (reference sequence). V was shortened by 6 bases and J by 3 bases, with 24 bases between the two germline ends. The CDR3, as DNA: TGCAGTGCCGCTTCGGTAGCCGGACTACCGAGCTACAATGAGCAGTTCTTC. The encoded protein is CSAASVAGLPSYNEQFF.

V is TRBV12-3 or TRBV12-4 and J is TRBJ2-7; 10 positions agree with TRBD1. The trim removed 3 bases at V and 6 bases at J, leaving 8 bases unmatched. This CDR3 region has 15 residues. The CDR3 DNA reads TGTGCCAGCAGTTTGAAAGGACAGGGGGTTGTCGAGCAGTACTTC. Translating gives CASSLKGQGVVEQYF.

The chain links TRBV30 to TRBJ1-2; D possibly corresponds to TRBD1 (6 bases). CDR1 is GTSNPN and CDR2 is SVGIG in the germline V gene (reference sequence). The CDR3 has 12 amino acids. V lost 6 bases and J 2 bases, leaving 10 bases between the germline ends. The CDR3 DNA sequence: TGTGCCTGCTCCAGGGGCAACTATGGCTACACCTTC. This codes for CACSRGNYGYTF.

This clonotype was observed a handful of times. The rearrangement joins TRBV7-9 to TRBJ2-7, with 11 nucleotides matching TRBD2. Germline assignment: CDR1 SEHNR and CDR2 FQNEAQ (reference sequence). The CDR3 runs 17 residues. The V gene end was trimmed by 5 bases and the J gene end by 4 bases; junction bases not matched to a gene: 13. The CDR3 loop reads CASSPTLAGGVIYEQYF. In nucleotides, the CDR3 is TGTGCCAGCAGCCCGACTCTAGCGGGGGGTGTAATATACGAGCAGTACTTC.

The chain carries TRBV30 and TRBJ1-2; D is unresolved. Looked up from germline, CDR1 is GTSNPN and CDR2 is SVGIG (reference sequence). The CDR3 is 11 residues long. The ends were cut back, 0 bases at V and 10 bases at J, with 9 bases in the middle. The CDR3 DNA reads as TGTGCCTGGAGTGTAACCCCCTACTACACCTTC. Its protein product is CAWSVTPYYTF.

The chain carries TRBV6-2 or TRBV6-3 and TRBJ1-5; weak D call: TRBD1 (6 bases). V was shortened by 6 bases and J by 1 base, with 16 bases between the two germline ends. The CDR3 covers 16 residues. Germline loops: CDR1 MNHEY, CDR2 SVGEGT. The CDR3 sequence is CASSLDGGWSNQPQHF. The CDR3, as DNA: TGTGCCAGCAGCCTCGACGGGGGCTGGAGCAATCAGCCCCAGCATTTT.

This clonotype was found a few times. The chain carries TRBV2 and TRBJ2-7; 7 nucleotides align to TRBD1. The CDR3 totals 15 residues. With V trimmed by 6 bases and J by 4 bases, 12 bases remained unmatched. CDR1 SNHLY and CDR2 FYNNEI come from the germline V gene. Here the CDR3 DNA reads TGTGCCAGCAGCCCGACGCACAGGGGTAATTACGAGCAGTACTTC. It translates to CASSPTHRGNYEQYF.

The rearrangement joins TRBV27 to TRBJ2-1, with D uncertain. The germline V gene has CDR1 MNHEY and CDR2 SMNVEV (reference sequence). Trimming pared 2 bases from V and 13 bases from J, leaving 24 bases between. CDR3 length: 16 residues. The CDR3: CASSLLGVDTEETQFF. CDR3 sequence (DNA): TGTGCCAGCAGTTTACTCGGTGTGGATACGGAAGAGACCCAGTTCTTC.

This chain links TRBV5-6 with TRBJ2-7, with D perhaps matching TRBD1 (5 bases). CDR1 is SGHDT, CDR2 YYEEEE, per germline. Trimming took off 3 bases at V and 0 bases at J, with 16 bases between the two ends. The CDR3 consists of 16 residues. Written as DNA, the CDR3 is TGTGCCAGCAGCTCTCTAGTAGGGGCCCCCTCCTACGAGCAGTACTTC. Translating it yields CASSSLVGAPSYEQYF.

This chain's CDR3 is CAISESGDRDHEQYF. CDR3 DNA sequence: TGTGCCATCAGTGAGTCGGGGGACAGGGACCACGAGCAGTACTTC. V and J are TRBV10-3 and TRBJ2-5; 9 nucleotides line up with TRBD1. The DNA end favors TRBJ2-7, so the J call may be wrong. Germline V lookup: CDR1 ENHRY, CDR2 SYGVKD. CDR3 length: 15 residues.

There are many counts of this clonotype. The V call is TRBV6-5, the J call TRBJ1-5, with D unclear. The CDR3 contains 13 residues. From germline, CDR1 is MNHEY and CDR2 SVGAGI. V lost 5 bases to trimming and J lost 0 bases, with 5 bases between them. CDR3 DNA: TGTGCCAGCAGTCCGAATAGCAATCAGCCCCAGCATTTT. This codes for CASSPNSNQPQHF.